This TCR beta chain derives from a study of response to subunit inactivated influenza vaccine. From the RT-PCR reads, TCRdb called clonotypes with MiXCR, one entry per CDR3 protein. The sample has hundreds of thousands of distinct CDR3 sequences; 25% are singletons. Trimming removed 1 base at V and 4 bases at J, with 13 bases between. The CDR3 loop spans 14 amino acids. CDR1 DFQATT and CDR2 SNEGSKA come from the germline V gene (reference sequence). Sequences were derived from CD4+ T cells sorted from PBMCs, sampled 5 days after vaccination. The V and J genes are TRBV20-1 and TRBJ2-5; TRBD1 or TRBD2 may be the D gene (5 bases each). The source of this sequence is a man aged 45-65 years who received an inactivated influenza vaccine. In DNA form, the CDR3 reads TGCAGTGCTAGAGGACAGACGAGGGGAGAGACCCAGTACTTC. Protein product: CSARGQTRGETQYF.